Listed here are 27 T cell receptor beta chains from one sample, sequenced in a study of blood T cell repertoires in COVID-19. TCRdb's table, derived via immunoSEQ multiplex PCR, lists solely in-frame clones and lacks some. This sample yields about 440,000 clones, of which 87% are seen a single time; around 1.8% belongs to the top ten. Sample: PBMCs or T cells enriched from blood (not recorded which). The receptors derive from a woman aged 18-35 years with acute COVID-19.

This chain uses TRBV11-1 with TRBJ1-2; D gene unclear. The germline V and J ends were trimmed by 2 bases and 6 bases, with 16 bases remaining between them. Germline assignment: CDR1 SGHAT and CDR2 FQDESV (reference sequence). The CDR3 runs 15 residues. The CDR3 here is CASSLNGGTVNGYTF. CDR3 nucleotide sequence: TGTGCCAGCAGCTTAAACGGAGGCACGGTAAATGGCTACACCTTC.

This chain joins TRBV7-9 and TRBJ2-7; 9 positions match TRBD1. The CDR3 loop spans 18 amino acids. Trimming removed 6 bases from V and 3 bases from J; junction bases left unmatched: 18. The germline V gene has CDR1 SEHNR and CDR2 FQNEAQ (reference sequence). CDR3 sequence (DNA): TGTGCCAGCAGTCCAACCTACGGACAGGGGCAGCGCGGCTACGAGCAGTACTTC. This translates into CASSPTYGQGQRGYEQYF.

The chain uses TRBV25-1 and TRBJ1-4; TRBD1 matches 7 bases. Trimming removed 5 bases from V and 7 bases from J; junction bases left unmatched: 13. This CDR3 is built from 16 residues. Germline-derived CDR1 and CDR2 are MGHDK and SYGVNS. The DNA of the CDR3 is TGTGCCAGCAGTTATTTCTCAGGGGGAGTGGTTGAAAAACTGTTTTTT. Its translation: CASSYFSGGVVEKLFF. The full variable domain, completed using reference TRBV25-1 and TRBJ1-4, is EADIYQTPRYLVIGTGKKITLECSQTMGHDKMYWYQQDPGMELHLIHYSYGVNSTEKGDLSSESTVSRIRTEHFPLTLESARPSHTSQYLCASSYFSGGVVEKLFFGSGTQLSVL.

This clone has only a few counts. The V gene is TRBV3-1 (or the pseudogene TRBV3-2), the J gene TRBJ2-3; a possible D gene is TRBD1 (5 bases). V was cut by 1 base and J by 4 bases, with 6 bases left in between. Looked up from germline, CDR1 is LGHDT and CDR2 is YNNKEL (reference sequence). The CDR3 length is 13 residues. The CDR3 sequence: CASSQAGSDTQYF. As DNA, the CDR3 is TGTGCCAGCAGCCAAGCAGGGTCAGATACGCAGTATTTT.

The chain uses TRBV5-1 and TRBJ2-7; tentative D call: TRBD1 (6 bases). The CDR3 consists of 13 residues. Germline V lookup: CDR1 SGHRS, CDR2 YFSETQ. V was pared by 4 bases and J by 3 bases, with 11 bases between. The CDR3 sequence is CASSLTGIYEQYF. CDR3 sequence (DNA): TGCGCCAGCAGCCTTACAGGGATCTACGAGCAGTACTTC. Combining the CDR3 with reference TRBV5-1 and TRBJ2-7 gives the whole variable domain KAGVTQTPRYLIKTRGQQVTLSCSPISGHRSVSWYQQTPGQGLQFLFEYFSETQRNKGNFPGRFSGRQFSNSRSEMNVSTLELGDSALYLCASSLTGIYEQYFGPGTRLTVT.

This sequence joins TRBV6-5 and TRBJ1-1; D gene ambiguous. The CDR3 length is 15 residues. Germline-derived CDR1 and CDR2 are MNHEY and SVGAGI. The V end was cut by 2 bases, the J end by 5 bases, with 15 bases between. CDR3 DNA: TGTGCCAGCAGTTACGGGCAGGCAGAAAATACTGAAGCTTTCTTT. Translating it yields CASSYGQAENTEAFF.

This clone has a handful of counts. This chain joins TRBV7-2 and TRBJ1-3, with D perhaps matching TRBD1 (6 bases). From germline, CDR1 is SGHTA and CDR2 FQGNSA. This CDR3 contains 14 residues. The V and J ends lost 5 bases and 0 bases respectively, with 8 bases between them. The CDR3 DNA is TGTGCCAGCAGCCAGGGGCCCTCTGGAAACACCATATATTTT. This translates into CASSQGPSGNTIYF. Full variable domain (rest looked up from reference TRBV7-2 and TRBJ1-3): GAGVSQSPSNKVTEKGKDVELRCDPISGHTALYWYRQSLGQGLEFLIYFQGNSAPDKSGLPSDRFSAERTGGSVSTLTIQRTQQEDSAVYLCASSQGPSGNTIYFGEGSWLTVV.

This chain uses TRBV7-2 with TRBJ2-7, with 8 bases matching TRBD2. The CDR3 has 14 amino acids. Looked up from germline, CDR1 is SGHTA and CDR2 is FQGNSA. V was pared by 4 bases and J by 5 bases, with 7 bases of the junction left unmatched. CDR3 in amino acids: CASSSTSVSHEQYF. CDR3 nucleotides: TGTGCCAGCAGCTCGACTAGCGTCTCACACGAGCAGTACTTC.

Relative to its sample, this clone is medium-sized. The chain links TRBV28 to TRBJ1-6; D is perhaps TRBD1 (5 bases). V dropped 2 bases and J dropped 10 bases, with 12 bases sitting between them. The CDR3 is 14 amino acids. Germline values: CDR1 MDHEN, CDR2 SYDVKM. DNA of the CDR3: TGTGCCAGCAGTTTAACACAGGTCAGATCACCCCTCCACTTT. Its translation is CASSLTQVRSPLHF.

The sample holds a few counts of this clone. DNA of the CDR3: TGTGCCAGCAGTTACGGGGGGACTTTCCAAGAGACCCAGTACTTC. Its translation is CASSYGGTFQETQYF. The V and J genes are TRBV6-2 or TRBV6-3 and TRBJ2-5, with D possibly TRBD2 on 6 matching bases. Trimming left V 2 bases short and J 1 base short, with 11 bases between. The germline gives CDR1 MNHEY, CDR2 SVGEGT. CDR3 length: 15 residues.

This clone was observed once. The V call is TRBV19, the J call TRBJ2-1; 12 bases map to TRBD2. CDR3 size: 15 residues. V was clipped by 6 bases and J by 8 bases; unmatched bases: 8. The germline V gene has CDR1 LNHDA and CDR2 SQIVND (reference sequence). The CDR3 reads CASSPTSGGWDEQFF. CDR3 coding DNA: TGTGCCAGTAGCCCCACTAGCGGGGGGTGGGATGAGCAGTTCTTC. Combining the CDR3 with reference TRBV19 and TRBJ2-1 gives the whole variable domain DGGITQSPKYLFRKEGQNVTLSCEQNLNHDAMYWYRQDPGQGLRLIYYSQIVNDFQKGDIAEGYSVSREKKESFPLTVTSAQKNPTAFYLCASSPTSGGWDEQFFGPGTRLTVL.

The rearrangement uses TRBV12-3 or TRBV12-4 and TRBJ1-1; the D is unclear. V shed 3 bases and J shed 2 bases, with 7 bases lying between them. The length of the CDR3 is 13 residues. This chain's CDR3 is CASSFRQNTEAFF. CDR3 DNA: TGTGCCAGCAGTTTTCGACAAAACACTGAAGCTTTCTTT.

The chain joins TRBV5-4 to TRBJ2-1; D possibly corresponds to TRBD2 (7 bases). Trimming left V 4 bases short and J 3 bases short, with 11 bases between. The CDR3 spans 14 residues. Germline CDR1 is SGHNT and CDR2 is YYREEE (reference sequence). The CDR3 loop is CASSGGGFYNEQFF. CDR3 bases: TGTGCCAGCAGCGGGGGGGGCTTCTACAATGAGCAGTTCTTC.

This sequence joins TRBV12-3 or TRBV12-4 and TRBJ1-5; 8 nucleotides line up with TRBD1. This CDR3 comprises 13 residues. J lost 4 bases, V lost 6 bases, and 2 bases had no gene match. CDR3 in DNA: TGTGCCAGCAGGACAGGGGAGAATCAGCCCCAGCATTTT. It specifies CASRTGENQPQHF.

The chain employs TRBV9 and TRBJ1-6; tentatively, D is TRBD1 (6 bases). Germline V gives CDR1 SGDLS, CDR2 YYNGEE. V lost 4 bases to trimming and J lost 7 bases, with 15 bases between them. The CDR3 sequence is 15 residues long. The CDR3 protein is CASSPRTVDNSPLHF. DNA of the CDR3: TGTGCCAGCAGCCCCCGGACAGTTGACAATTCACCCCTCCACTTT.

The chain is built from TRBV27 and TRBJ2-3; 11 positions match TRBD1. Germline CDR1 reads MNHEY; CDR2 reads SMNVEV (reference sequence). The CDR3 has 16 residues. V gave up 5 bases and J gave up 3 bases; unmatched junction bases: 7. The CDR3 protein is CASSPDGTGGTDTQYF. The DNA for the CDR3 is TGTGCCAGCAGTCCGGACGGGACAGGGGGAACAGATACGCAGTATTTT.

V gene TRBV6-6 combines with J gene TRBJ1-2; no definite D call. The germline CDR1 and CDR2 sequences are MNHNY and SVGAGI (reference sequence). Trimming took off 4 bases at V and 2 bases at J, with 11 bases between the two ends. The CDR3 covers 14 residues. The CDR3 region is CASSSSEANYGYTF. The CDR3 nucleotides read TGTGCCAGCAGTTCTAGTGAAGCGAACTATGGCTACACCTTC.

The rearrangement uses TRBV7-2 and TRBJ2-6; a possible D gene is TRBD1 (5 bases). CDR1 is SGHTA and CDR2 is FQGNSA in the germline V gene. The CDR3 is 16 residues long. V lost 7 bases and J lost 3, with 16 bases in between. The CDR3 DNA reads TGTGCCAGCACCCTGTTAAGGGGTGATGGGGCCAACGTCCTGACTTTC. It translates to CASTLLRGDGANVLTF.

This chain uses TRBV5-6 with TRBJ1-4, with 9 bases fitting TRBD1. The junction had 4 bases not matched to a gene; V was cut back by 0 bases and J by 7 bases. Germline V gives CDR1 SGHDT, CDR2 YYEEEE. This CDR3 spans 15 amino acids. The CDR3 nucleotides are TGTGCCAGCAGCTTGGCTCCGGGACAGGGTGAAAAACTGTTTTTT. Translating it yields CASSLAPGQGEKLFF. The full variable domain, completed using reference TRBV5-6 and TRBJ1-4, is DAGVTQSPTHLIKTRGQQVTLRCSPKSGHDTVSWYQQALGQGPQFIFQYYEEEERQRGNFPDRFSGHQFPNYSSELNVNALLLGDSALYLCASSLAPGQGEKLFFGSGTQLSVL.

The V and J genes are TRBV7-3 and TRBJ1-3; D is possibly TRBD1 (5 bases). Trimming left V 5 bases short and J 0 bases short, with 14 bases between. The length of the CDR3 is 16 residues. Germline CDR1 and CDR2: SGHTA and FQGTGA. The CDR3 sequence is CASSPMAGGSGNTIYF. The CDR3 DNA reads as TGTGCCAGCAGCCCCATGGCGGGGGGCTCTGGAAACACCATATATTTT. The variable domain in full, completed from reference TRBV7-3 and TRBJ1-3, reads GAGVSQTPSNKVTEKGKYVELRCDPISGHTALYWYRQSLGQGPEFLIYFQGTGAADDSGLPNDRFFAVRPEGSVSTLKIQRTERGDSAVYLCASSPMAGGSGNTIYFGEGSWLTVV.

The chain uses TRBV5-4 and TRBJ1-6, with 9 bases identical to TRBD1. Unmatched junction bases numbered 7, after V lost 3 bases and J lost 9 bases. Germline loops: CDR1 SGHNT, CDR2 YYREEE (reference sequence). CDR3 length: 15 residues. The CDR3 region has the DNA TGTGCCAGCAGCTGGTCAGACAGGGGGATTTCACCCCTCCACTTT. It codes for CASSWSDRGISPLHF.

The chain recombines TRBV11-2 with TRBJ2-1; tentatively, D is TRBD2 (6 bases). The CDR3 loop spans 14 amino acids. Germline lookup yields CDR1 SGHAT and CDR2 FQNNGV. Trimming took 4 bases from V and 1 from J, leaving 8 bases between them. In nucleotides, the CDR3 is TGTGCCAGCAGCTATAGCGGTTCCTACAATGAGCAGTTCTTC. Residues: CASSYSGSYNEQFF.

The rearrangement joins TRBV5-4 to TRBJ2-7; 12 bases match TRBD2. The CDR3 totals 16 residues. The trim removed 4 bases at V and 5 bases at J, leaving 10 bases unmatched. The germline V gene has CDR1 SGHNT and CDR2 YYREEE (reference sequence). In DNA form, the CDR3 reads TGTGCCAGCAGCGATAGACTAGCGGGAGTCCCCCACGAGCAGTACTTC. Translated: CASSDRLAGVPHEQYF.

V is TRBV7-9 and J is TRBJ2-1; the match to TRBD2 covers 8 bases. The CDR3 sequence is 14 residues long. With V trimmed by 0 bases and J by 5 bases, 0 bases remained unmatched. The germline CDR1 and CDR2 sequences are SEHNR and FQNEAQ (reference sequence). The CDR3 coding sequence is TGTGCCAGCAGCTTAGCGCGGGGGGACAATGAGCAGTTCTTC. It codes for CASSLARGDNEQFF.

V and J are TRBV6-6 and TRBJ1-2, with D maybe TRBD1 (5 bases). The CDR3 length is 16 residues. V shed 0 bases and J shed 2 bases, with 13 bases lying between them. Germline V CDR1 and CDR2: MNHNY, SVGAGI (reference sequence). The CDR3 DNA is TGTGCCAGCAGTTACTCGAGCCCAGGGCACAACTATGGCTACACCTTC. It translates to CASSYSSPGHNYGYTF.

This clone was observed once. V is TRBV6-5 and J is TRBJ2-5; D may be TRBD2 (7 bases). CDR3 length equals 14 residues. V was pared by 5 bases and J by 5 bases, with 15 bases between. Germline V gene sequence: CDR1 MNHEY, CDR2 SVGAGI. The chain's CDR3 is CASSPTGGRETQYF. As DNA, the CDR3 is TGTGCCAGCAGTCCAACCGGGGGGCGGGAGACCCAGTACTTC.

The table lists this clone with a count of one. The chain is built from TRBV5-1 and TRBJ1-1, with a tentative D call TRBD1 (5 bases). Germline CDR1 SGHRS, CDR2 YFSETQ. The germline V and J ends were trimmed by 0 bases and 3 bases, with 9 bases remaining between them. This CDR3 has 14 amino acids. The CDR3 is CASSLVSGDTEAFF. DNA for the CDR3: TGCGCCAGCAGCTTGGTTTCGGGGGACACTGAAGCTTTCTTT.